These T cell receptor beta chains were read from a single sample in a study of regulatory T cells in long-lasting Graves disease. TCRdb reanalysed the multiplex PCR reads using MiXCR and keeps one entry per CDR3 protein. The sample shows approximately 350,000 distinct CDR3 sequences, 10% to 15% of them seen only once. These same data were also listed under a study on T cells in Graves' hyperthyroidism and ophthalmopathy.

The source material was peripheral blood mononuclear cells (PBMCs), sampled at new diagnosis, from a patient treated with antithyroid drugs. The receptors shown here come from a woman aged 18-29 years with Graves disease. Each CDR3 is given with its conserved first and last residue. The order of the fields is V gene, D gene, clone size, J gene, CDR3 DNA, CDR3 protein. A D gene is named only where the DNA matches it firmly. A clone size is listed for some rows: how often the clone was seen (once, few, many), or a class if it is expanded.

>TRBV28|.|many|TRBJ1-4
TGTGCCAGCAGTTTTTCGGGGGCGCGAATAACCGAAAAACTGTTTTTT
CASSFSGARITEKLFF
>TRBV18|.|many|TRBJ2-5
TGTGCCAGCTCATCCAGCAGGACAGTCCAAGAGACCCAGTACTTC
CASSSSRTVQETQYF
>TRBV20-1|TRBD2|many|TRBJ2-3
TGCAGTGCTGACAGCGGGAGCAGGGCAGATACGCAGTATTTT
CSADSGSRADTQYF
>TRBV18|TRBD1|many|TRBJ1-2
TGTGCCAGCAGCCCCCTAGGGGGCTCCAACTATGGCTACACCTTC
CASSPLGGSNYGYTF
>TRBV7-9|.|many|TRBJ2-2
TGTGCCAGCAGCCGCGACAGTTACGCCGGGGAGCTGTTTTTT
CASSRDSYAGELFF
>TRBV7-2|.|many|TRBJ1-5
TGTGCCAGCAGCGATTGGAGCAATCAGCCCCAGCATTTT
CASSDWSNQPQHF
>TRBV7-3|.|many|TRBJ1-1
TGTGCCAGCAGCTTAAATGCTCGGGGTGAAGCTTTCTTT
CASSLNARGEAFF
>TRBV6-5|.|many|TRBJ2-1
TGTGCCAGCAGTTCCAGTTTGAATGAGCAGTTCTTC
CASSSSLNEQFF
>TRBV18|.|many|TRBJ2-1
TGTGCCAGCCGCCCCGGGGTAGCGGACTCCTACAATGAGCAGTTCTTC
CASRPGVADSYNEQFF
>TRBV20-1|.|.|TRBJ2-2
TGCAGTGCTAGAGCTCTGCAGGGAGACACCGGGGAGCTGTTTTTT
CSARALQGDTGELFF
>TRBV5-1|.|many|TRBJ2-7
TGCGCCAGCAGCCCTCCCGATTACGAGCAGTACTTC
CASSPPDYEQYF
>TRBV5-1|TRBD1|few|TRBJ1-3
TGCGCCAGCAGCTTGGAACAGGGGCGCTCCGGAAACACCATATATTTT
CASSLEQGRSGNTIYF
>TRBV19|TRBD2|.|TRBJ2-1
TGTGCCAGCGGGCGGGAGCCCTCGGGCTACAATGAGCAGTTCTTC
CASGREPSGYNEQFF
>TRBV5-1|.|.|TRBJ1-1
TGCGCCAGCAGGGCCGGGACATGGAACACTGAAGCTTTCTTT
CASRAGTWNTEAFF
>TRBV7-2|.|many|TRBJ1-2
TGTGCCAGCAGCCCAAGGACAGTCGGCTACACCTTC
CASSPRTVGYTF
>TRBV29-1|.|many|TRBJ1-2
TGCAGCGTTGAAGAAAACAGTCAGGATCCGGCCTTC
CSVEENSQDPAF
>TRBV12-3/TRBV12-4|TRBD2|.|TRBJ2-3
TGTGCCAGCAGGTTCGGACTAGCGGGGGGCACAGATACGCAGTATTTT
CASRFGLAGGTDTQYF
>TRBV7-2|TRBD2|many|TRBJ2-6
TGTGCCAGCAGCTTAGTGGGTAGCGGGAGTGCCTCTGGGGCCAACGTCCTGACTTTC
CASSLVGSGSASGANVLTF
>TRBV10-3|.|.|TRBJ1-4
TGTGCCACGGGCAGGCGAGCTAATGAAAAACTGTTTTTT
CATGRRANEKLFF
>TRBV15|TRBD1|few|TRBJ2-1
TGTGCCACCAGCAGAGAGAAAGACAGGGATACCTCCTACAATGAGCAGTTCTTC
CATSREKDRDTSYNEQFF
>TRBV7-2|.|many|TRBJ1-4
TGTGCCAGCACCGGGGGGGCCACGGGTAATGAAAAACTGTTTTTT
CASTGGATGNEKLFF
>TRBV20-1|.|many|TRBJ2-4
TGCAGTGCTCGACGGGTGGGGGACATTCAGTACTTC
CSARRVGDIQYF
>TRBV15|.|.|TRBJ2-1
TGTGCCACCAGCAGAGAGGGAGGAGAAGAGCAGTTCTTC
CATSREGGEEQFF
>TRBV2|TRBD1|many|TRBJ1-3
TGTGCCAGCAGTGAGGGGACAGTGTTGAACGGACTGGGAAACACCATATATTTT
CASSEGTVLNGLGNTIYF
>TRBV6-1|.|many|TRBJ2-7
TGTGCCAGCAGTGAAGGAGGGAGTGGGCCCTACGAGCAGTACTTC
CASSEGGSGPYEQYF
>TRBV7-2|TRBD2|many|TRBJ2-5
TGTGCCAGCAGCCCAGACCTAGCGGAAGAGACCCAGTACTTC
CASSPDLAEETQYF
>TRBV19|.|many|TRBJ2-1
TGTGCCAGTAGTACTTTCGACATACCATCCTCTACTAGGGGCTCCTACAATGAGCAGTTCTTC
CASSTFDIPSSTRGSYNEQFF
>TRBV19|TRBD2|few|TRBJ2-5
TGTGCCAGTAGTAGGACTAGCGACCAAGAGACCCAGTACTTC
CASSRTSDQETQYF
>TRBV6-1|.|many|TRBJ2-1
TGTGCCACCGCCAACTCCTACAATGAGCAGTTCTTC
CATANSYNEQFF
>TRBV14|TRBD1|many|TRBJ1-1
TGTGCCAGCAGCGAAACTTTCGGGACAGACACTGAAGCTTTCTTT
CASSETFGTDTEAFF
>TRBV9|TRBD1|.|TRBJ2-1
TGTGCCAGCAACAGGGGTGGTCTCTATGAGCAGTTCTTC
CASNRGGLYEQFF
>TRBV10-3|.|many|TRBJ1-1
TGTGCCTCCTGCGGTGGAGTTTTGTCTGAAGATGAAGCTTTCTTT
CASCGGVLSEDEAFF
>TRBV18|.|.|TRBJ2-3
TGTGCCAGCTCACCACCGGCTAGCGGCACAGATACGCAGTATTTT
CASSPPASGTDTQYF
>TRBV12-3/TRBV12-4|.|many|TRBJ2-7
TGTGCCAGCAGTAACGCCGGGATCGCCTACGAGCAGTACTTC
CASSNAGIAYEQYF
>TRBV24-1|.|.|TRBJ1-1
TGTGCCACCAGGGGAAGGACTGAAGCTTTCTTT
CATRGRTEAFF
>TRBV20-1|TRBD1|many|TRBJ1-1
TGCAGTGCACCCTCTGGAGGGGGCTATGAAGCTTTCTTT
CSAPSGGGYEAFF
>TRBV4-1|.|.|TRBJ1-1
TGCGCCAGCAGCCAAGGTTTACTGAGGACTGAAGCTTTCTTT
CASSQGLLRTEAFF
>TRBV29-1|.|.|TRBJ2-3
TGCAGCGTTGAAAAGGACACAGATACGCAGTATTTT
CSVEKDTDTQYF
>TRBV6-2/TRBV6-3|.|.|TRBJ1-2
TGTGCCAGCAGTTACCACGGAGGACGGTATGGCTACACCTTC
CASSYHGGRYGYTF
>TRBV4-1|.|few|TRBJ2-7
TGCGCCAGCAGCCAACCTCGCGCCAGATACTACGAGCAGTACTTC
CASSQPRARYYEQYF
>TRBV7-2|.|.|TRBJ2-4
TGTGCCAGCAGCTTAGAGGCTAGTCTCCAAAACATTCAGTACTTC
CASSLEASLQNIQYF
>TRBV20-1|TRBD1|many|TRBJ2-4
TGCAGTGCTAGAGATGCGTGGGACAGGGATGGCAAAAACATTCAGTACTTC
CSARDAWDRDGKNIQYF
>TRBV9|.|.|TRBJ1-2
TGTGCCAGCCCCTGCTACACCTTC
CASPCYTF
>TRBV13|TRBD2|many|TRBJ2-3
TGTGCCAGCAGCTACCCCTCGACTAGCGGAGACCTTACGCAGTATTTT
CASSYPSTSGDLTQYF
>TRBV7-3|.|.|TRBJ1-1
TGTGCCAGCAGCTCTGGCCGCGGGAGCACTGAAGCTTTCTTT
CASSSGRGSTEAFF
>TRBV6-1|.|few|TRBJ2-1
TGTGCCAGCAGTCTACCAAGCGATGAGCAGTTCTTC
CASSLPSDEQFF
>TRBV12-3/TRBV12-4|.|many|TRBJ2-2
TGTGCCAGCAGTTTCCCGGCAGCCGCGAACACCGGGGAGCTGTTTTTT
CASSFPAAANTGELFF
>TRBV29-1|.|many|TRBJ1-1
TGCAGCGGCCAGGGGTGGAACACTGAAGCTTTCTTT
CSGQGWNTEAFF
>TRBV6-1|.|.|TRBJ1-5
TGTGCCAGCAGACATGACAGTGAATCAGCGGCCCAGCATTTT
CASRHDSESAAQHF
>TRBV12-3/TRBV12-4|TRBD2|many|TRBJ2-1
TGTGCCAGCATCCCGACTAGCGGTTACAATGAGCAGTTCTTC
CASIPTSGYNEQFF
>TRBV2|.|.|TRBJ2-1
TGTGCCAGCAGTGAATTCATGGGGGGTGAGCAGTTCTTC
CASSEFMGGEQFF